This is a list of T cell receptor beta chains from one sample in a study of a mutant IDH1 vaccine in newly diagnosed glioma. Profiled with immunoSEQ multiplex PCR; TCRdb holds only in-frame clones, not every one. The sample yields tens of thousands of clones, just over 85% seen once. The sequenced sample was PBMCs, obtained from a glioma patient treated with radiotherapy, temozolomide or both. All receptors derive from a man aged 40-49 years with glioma. CDR3s include the opening cysteine and the closing phenylalanine or tryptophan. The D gene is left open where the match is weak. The size of a clone is reported for some rows only, either as once, few or many, or as a class for expanded clones.

CDR3nt: TGCGCCAGCAGCTTGGCCGGGACTAGCGAATCTAGCACAGATACGCAGTATTTT
CDR3aa: CASSLAGTSESSTDTQYF
abundance: -
v_gene: TRBV5-1
j_gene: TRBJ2-3
d_gene: TRBD2

CDR3nt: TGTGCCAGCTCAACCGGGACGGACGAGCAGTACTTC
CDR3aa: CASSTGTDEQYF
abundance: few
v_gene: TRBV18
j_gene: TRBJ2-7
d_gene: -

CDR3nt: TGTGCCAGCTCACCACGGACAGGCACCGGGGAGCTGTTTTTT
CDR3aa: CASSPRTGTGELFF
abundance: -
v_gene: TRBV18
j_gene: TRBJ2-2
d_gene: TRBD1

CDR3nt: TGTGCCAGCAACACAGGGGTCGTTTTCTATGGCTACACCTTC
CDR3aa: CASNTGVVFYGYTF
abundance: once
v_gene: TRBV7-9
j_gene: TRBJ1-2
d_gene: TRBD1

CDR3nt: TGTGCCAGCAGCTTAGTTCATGGTGTGGGAACTGAAGCTTTCTTT
CDR3aa: CASSLVHGVGTEAFF
abundance: few
v_gene: TRBV7-2
j_gene: TRBJ1-1
d_gene: -

CDR3nt: TGTGCCAGCAGTTTATCTAGGGTCTACGAGCAGTACTTC
CDR3aa: CASSLSRVYEQYF
abundance: -
v_gene: TRBV27
j_gene: TRBJ2-7
d_gene: -

CDR3nt: TGTGCCAGCAGCTTCACTACTGCTGGAAACACCATATATTTT
CDR3aa: CASSFTTAGNTIYF
abundance: -
v_gene: TRBV13
j_gene: TRBJ1-3
d_gene: -

CDR3nt: TGTGCCAGTAAGGGGCCCTGGACAGATACGCAGTATTTT
CDR3aa: CASKGPWTDTQYF
abundance: -
v_gene: TRBV19
j_gene: TRBJ2-3
d_gene: -

CDR3nt: TGCAGCGTTGAAGACGCTAACTATGGCTACACCTTC
CDR3aa: CSVEDANYGYTF
abundance: -
v_gene: TRBV29-1
j_gene: TRBJ1-2
d_gene: -

CDR3nt: TGTGCCAGCAGCGTAGGGGGACAGGGACATCAGCCCCAGCATTTT
CDR3aa: CASSVGGQGHQPQHF
abundance: -
v_gene: TRBV9
j_gene: TRBJ1-5
d_gene: TRBD1

CDR3nt: TGTGCCAGCAGCCAGAGACAGGCGGTAGGGACTGAAGCTTTCTTT
CDR3aa: CASSQRQAVGTEAFF
abundance: -
v_gene: TRBV4-2
j_gene: TRBJ1-1
d_gene: -

CDR3nt: TGTGCCAGCAGTGGAGTGGGCACAGATACGCAGTATTTT
CDR3aa: CASSGVGTDTQYF
abundance: -
v_gene: TRBV25-1
j_gene: TRBJ2-3
d_gene: -

CDR3nt: TGTGCCAGCTCACCACCCGGAGGGGGAGCGCAGTATTTT
CDR3aa: CASSPPGGGAQYF
abundance: -
v_gene: TRBV18
j_gene: TRBJ2-3
d_gene: -

CDR3nt: TGTGCCAGCAGCACTCAGGGCGAGGCGCCCCAGCATTTT
CDR3aa: CASSTQGEAPQHF
abundance: -
v_gene: TRBV7-2
j_gene: TRBJ1-5
d_gene: -

CDR3nt: TGCGCCAGCAGCTTGTTGACAGTAAGCTCCTACGAGCAGTACTTC
CDR3aa: CASSLLTVSSYEQYF
abundance: -
v_gene: TRBV5-1
j_gene: TRBJ2-7
d_gene: -

CDR3nt: TGTGCCAGCTCACCAGGGGCAGTGGAAAATCAGCCCCAGCATTTT
CDR3aa: CASSPGAVENQPQHF
abundance: -
v_gene: TRBV18
j_gene: TRBJ1-5
d_gene: -

CDR3nt: TGTGCCAGCAGCAAACGACAGGGGAGTAACACTGAAGCTTTCTTT
CDR3aa: CASSKRQGSNTEAFF
abundance: -
v_gene: TRBV7-9
j_gene: TRBJ1-1
d_gene: TRBD1

CDR3nt: TGTGCCAGCACCCCCCGCCCAACAGGGCTCGAGCAGTACTTC
CDR3aa: CASTPRPTGLEQYF
abundance: -
v_gene: TRBV27
j_gene: TRBJ2-7
d_gene: -

CDR3nt: TGTGCCAGCAGCCAAGCAGCGGGAGCTCCGTACTTC
CDR3aa: CASSQAAGAPYF
abundance: -
v_gene: TRBV14
j_gene: TRBJ2-7
d_gene: TRBD2

CDR3nt: TGTGCCACAGGGTGGGATGAGCAGTTCTTC
CDR3aa: CATGWDEQFF
abundance: -
v_gene: TRBV6-1
j_gene: TRBJ2-1
d_gene: -

CDR3nt: TGTGCCAGCAGTTACTCGATTAGCGGAACCTACGAGCAGTACTTC
CDR3aa: CASSYSISGTYEQYF
abundance: -
v_gene: TRBV6-5
j_gene: TRBJ2-7
d_gene: -

CDR3nt: TGTGCCAGCAGTCTAGCGGGAGGGCCCGGAGGGGAGACCCAGTACTTC
CDR3aa: CASSLAGGPGGETQYF
abundance: once
v_gene: TRBV28
j_gene: TRBJ2-5
d_gene: TRBD2

CDR3nt: TGCGCCAGCAGCTTCAGGGGGAGCGATGGCTACACCTTC
CDR3aa: CASSFRGSDGYTF
abundance: -
v_gene: TRBV5-1
j_gene: TRBJ1-2
d_gene: TRBD1

CDR3nt: TGTGCCAGCGGATCCCACTTGGGAGAGACCCAGTACTTC
CDR3aa: CASGSHLGETQYF
abundance: -
v_gene: TRBV6-1
j_gene: TRBJ2-5
d_gene: -

CDR3nt: TGTGCCAGTAGTATTTTATCAGGAGATGATCAGCCCCAGCATTTT
CDR3aa: CASSILSGDDQPQHF
abundance: -
v_gene: TRBV19
j_gene: TRBJ1-5
d_gene: -

CDR3nt: TGTGCCAGCAGTGCTCAGGGGGCCGGCAATCAGCCCCAGCATTTT
CDR3aa: CASSAQGAGNQPQHF
abundance: -
v_gene: TRBV6-1
j_gene: TRBJ1-5
d_gene: TRBD1

CDR3nt: TGCGCCAGCAGCCAGGATGGGACCGTCCTGACTTTC
CDR3aa: CASSQDGTVLTF
abundance: -
v_gene: TRBV4-1
j_gene: TRBJ2-6
d_gene: -

CDR3nt: TGTGCCAGCAGCTTGGAAGGGACGGCCTACGAGCAGTACTTC
CDR3aa: CASSLEGTAYEQYF
abundance: -
v_gene: TRBV5-4
j_gene: TRBJ2-7
d_gene: -

CDR3nt: TGCGCCAGCAGCTTGGCCGGGGCAAATGAAAAACTGTTTTTT
CDR3aa: CASSLAGANEKLFF
abundance: -
v_gene: TRBV5-1
j_gene: TRBJ1-4
d_gene: -

CDR3nt: TGTGCCAGTGCGGGCGGGATGAACACTGAAGCTTTCTTT
CDR3aa: CASAGGMNTEAFF
abundance: -
v_gene: TRBV18
j_gene: TRBJ1-1
d_gene: -

CDR3nt: TGTGCCAGCAGCTTAGGCGAGCAGTACTTC
CDR3aa: CASSLGEQYF
abundance: -
v_gene: TRBV11-2
j_gene: TRBJ2-7
d_gene: -

CDR3nt: TGTGCCAGCTCACCACCAGGGAGACATGGGGTCGAGCAGTACTTC
CDR3aa: CASSPPGRHGVEQYF
abundance: -
v_gene: TRBV18
j_gene: TRBJ2-7
d_gene: -

CDR3nt: TGCGCCAGCAGCTTGTTCGCAGGCGCGAACACTGAAGCTTTCTTT
CDR3aa: CASSLFAGANTEAFF
abundance: -
v_gene: TRBV5-1
j_gene: TRBJ1-1
d_gene: -

CDR3nt: TGTGCCAGCTCACCGGGTGAGGGGTACGAGCAGTACTTC
CDR3aa: CASSPGEGYEQYF
abundance: -
v_gene: TRBV18
j_gene: TRBJ2-7
d_gene: -

CDR3nt: TGTGCCAGCAGCTCCCGAAGCGGGACTAGCGGGAGTCACGAGCAGTACTTC
CDR3aa: CASSSRSGTSGSHEQYF
abundance: -
v_gene: TRBV7-2
j_gene: TRBJ2-7
d_gene: TRBD2

CDR3nt: TGTGCCAGCAGCACCGTATCCGGTACTTTCTTT
CDR3aa: CASSTVSGTFF
abundance: -
v_gene: TRBV7-9
j_gene: TRBJ1-1
d_gene: -

CDR3nt: TGCGCCAGCACCCCTAGCGGCTACAATGAGCAGTTCTTC
CDR3aa: CASTPSGYNEQFF
abundance: -
v_gene: TRBV5-1
j_gene: TRBJ2-1
d_gene: TRBD2

CDR3nt: TGTGCCAGCAGCCCTTCGGGGGAGTGGAATCAGCAGTATTTT
CDR3aa: CASSPSGEWNQQYF
abundance: -
v_gene: TRBV6-5
j_gene: TRBJ2-3
d_gene: -

CDR3nt: TGTGCCAGTAGTTCGGGACAAGGAGCCTACGAGCAGTACTTC
CDR3aa: CASSSGQGAYEQYF
abundance: -
v_gene: TRBV19
j_gene: TRBJ2-7
d_gene: -

CDR3nt: TGTGCCAGCAGTTTCCGGGCCGAGAACTATGGCTACACCTTC
CDR3aa: CASSFRAENYGYTF
abundance: -
v_gene: TRBV27
j_gene: TRBJ1-2
d_gene: -

CDR3nt: TGTGCCAGCAGTTTCTACGACAGTCCTCTGAGCAATCAGCCCCAGCATTTT
CDR3aa: CASSFYDSPLSNQPQHF
abundance: -
v_gene: TRBV27
j_gene: TRBJ1-5
d_gene: -

CDR3nt: TGTGCCAGCAGCCCTAGCGGGCAATACTCCTACAATGAGCAGTTCTTC
CDR3aa: CASSPSGQYSYNEQFF
abundance: -
v_gene: TRBV4-2
j_gene: TRBJ2-1
d_gene: TRBD2

CDR3nt: TGTGCCACCAGCAGGGGGGACGGGAGTACCGGGGAGCTGTTTTTT
CDR3aa: CATSRGDGSTGELFF
abundance: -
v_gene: TRBV15
j_gene: TRBJ2-2
d_gene: -

CDR3nt: TGTGCCAGCAGTTTACAGCAGGGGGGGGTTGGAAAACTGTTTTTT
CDR3aa: CASSLQQGGVGKLFF
abundance: few
v_gene: TRBV27
j_gene: TRBJ1-4
d_gene: TRBD1

CDR3nt: TGTGCCAGCAGCCCGTGGGTAAGAAGGATGAACACTGAAGCTTTCTTT
CDR3aa: CASSPWVRRMNTEAFF
abundance: -
v_gene: TRBV7-9
j_gene: TRBJ1-1
d_gene: -

CDR3nt: TGTGCCAGCAGCAGGGTGACAGTCCCTCAAGATACGCAGTATTTT
CDR3aa: CASSRVTVPQDTQYF
abundance: -
v_gene: TRBV9
j_gene: TRBJ2-3
d_gene: -

CDR3nt: TGTGCCAGCTCAGCCGGGAGGGCCTTCGAGCAGTACTTC
CDR3aa: CASSAGRAFEQYF
abundance: medium-sized
v_gene: TRBV18
j_gene: TRBJ2-7
d_gene: TRBD2

CDR3nt: TGTGCCAGCAGCTTAGCGGTGATAGCGGGAGGGCCCGAGACCCAGTACTTC
CDR3aa: CASSLAVIAGGPETQYF
abundance: -
v_gene: TRBV7-2
j_gene: TRBJ2-5
d_gene: TRBD2

CDR3nt: TGCGCCAGCAGCTTCGTTCTGGGGAATGAGCAGTTCTTC
CDR3aa: CASSFVLGNEQFF
abundance: -
v_gene: TRBV5-1
j_gene: TRBJ2-1
d_gene: -

CDR3nt: TGTGCCAGCAGCCAAGTAGGGCGGGAGCATCGTAAGCAGTACTTC
CDR3aa: CASSQVGREHRKQYF
abundance: -
v_gene: TRBV14
j_gene: TRBJ2-7
d_gene: TRBD2